This TCR beta chain was found in a study of cytomegalovirus exposure and HLA in healthy donors (TCRdb year 2017). Context from the whole study: An earlier analysis of some 600 of the donors reported 250 to 350 Gb of sequence data and 100 million to 120 million unique TCR beta sequences obtained from some 200 million T cells. An early release covering 550 to 700 HLA-typed donors comprised about 320 gigabases of sequencing data and tens of millions of unique TCR sequences. Of the roughly 390 genotyped donors, 75% to 85% were placed in the genetic ancestry cluster associated with self-reported Caucasian donors. The study aimed to test whether signatures of past pathogen exposure could be identified by cataloging public T cell receptors. The T cell repertoires of several hundred subjects were profiled by immunosequencing and related to cytomegalovirus serostatus. In addition to the first cohort of several hundred subjects, a separate validation cohort of around 110 different subjects was used. The study combined high-throughput TCR immunosequencing, statistical association of individual TCRs with disease status, and machine learning to predict cytomegalovirus infection status. To study patterns of TCR occurrence, a later analysis re-analyzed previously published TCR beta repertoires from 666 donors and added high-resolution HLA genotyping. In the later analysis, no new phenotypic data were used to find candidate immune exposures; instead, reliance was placed on TCR beta sequences and their occurrence across donors. An earlier analysis of some 600 of the donors applied high-throughput TCR beta sequencing to assess whether each TCR beta V gene segment acted as functional or pseudogenic. Donor age, sex, ethnicity and CMV serostatus were compiled together with the repertoire data. A later genetic analysis took genome-wide SNP genotypes for about three fifths of the roughly 670 donors and used that subset as a discovery cohort. All discovery cohort repertoires had been generated using a single sequencing platform. Both class I and class II loci were covered by HLA typing, at four-digit resolution. The number of typed donors differed by locus: about 629-640 for A, B, C, DRB1 and DQB1; some 500 for DQA1; around 580 for DPA1; and some 450 for DPB1. A handful of DR-DQ haplotypes were handled as single units for association and clustering because linkage in the cohort was strong. Among some 400 genotyped donors of the cohort, an average of 235,054 unique TCR beta nucleotide sequences were sequenced per donor, around 20% of them non-productive. The paper as a whole reports these results and caveats: Several of the top co-occurrence clusters appeared to be linked to parvovirus B19, influenza, CMV and Epstein-Barr virus, according to a later analysis. Presence/absence analyses assumed roughly uniform sequencing depth across donors, an assumption that may not hold. In a later analysis, most CMV-associated TCR beta chains were found to appear HLA-restricted, with HLA associations seemingly driven largely by CMV exposure. Correlated functional status among segregating V segments might reflect linkage disequilibrium, but an unknown experimental factor could not be ruled out. Compared with the 666-donor mean, donors in an Asian-associated ancestry cluster had fewer N-insertions in productive TCRs, according to a later genetic analysis. In vitro tests confirmed that three of the cytomegalovirus-associated TCR beta chains recognize cytomegalovirus antigens. The 87-base-pair reads could not distinguish some IMGT-functional V segments, including TRBV6-2 and TRBV6-3, so those segments were excluded. Broadly in line with IMGT annotations, most TCR beta V segments showed up in productive rearrangements about 87% or about 30% of the time in an earlier analysis of several hundred of the donors. A later genetic analysis associated a missense DCLRE1C variant with V-gene and J-gene trimming of TCR beta chains, and an independent cohort replicated the association. When HLA alleles, especially DR and DQ, strongly co-occurred, attributing TCR associations to individual alleles was difficult. CMV serostatus was the only immune exposure information available for the cohort. Across donors, most TCR sequences were observed very rarely, whereas some public TCRs were present in many individuals. This cohort had only TCR beta chains sequenced, and the lack of alpha or paired-chain data limited which features could be detected. Because HLA typing was missing for some donors at each locus, association tests included only the typed subset. At a false discovery rate of 0.05, a later analysis linked 15,000 to 20,000 TCR beta sequences to specific HLA alleles. The study gave a list of 150 to 200 TCR beta chains associated with cytomegalovirus. Compared with equally common non-associated chains, HLA-associated TCR beta chains in a later analysis were more clonally expanded and had lower generation probabilities. In a later analysis, the rate of TCR association differed among HLA loci, with DRB1 alleles having the most associated TCRs and HLA-C alleles having the fewest. A group of highly shared sequence variants was considered likely to be a technical artifact of the sequencing pipeline. Because counts were too low, seventeen rarely observed V segments, including chromosome 9 orphons, were left out of the earlier analysis of about 500 of the donors. The classifier was reported to diagnose cytomegalovirus status with high specificity and sensitivity in both the original and validation cohorts. A further reported finding was that TCR beta sequences accurately predicted the HLA-A and HLA-B alleles for most subjects in the first cohort. The authors suggested that the approach could potentially be extended to other disease states and immunological phenotypes.

Library generation was performed with the immunoSEQ multiplex PCR assay. The multiplex PCR relied on a mix of 60 forward primers for TCR Vbeta segments and 13 reverse primers for TCR Jbeta segments. Amplification of the CDR3 region of rearranged TCR beta genes was performed with a multiplex PCR assay on genomic DNA. Amplified TCR beta libraries were sequenced as 87-base-pair reads on the Illumina HiSeq System. Under the source paper's analysis protocol: A later analysis counted around 72 million unique TCR beta chains across the 700 or so repertoires, and some 12 million of these chains were shared by at least two donors. Raw reads were error-corrected and collapsed into unique sequences by a nearest-neighbor algorithm in which closely related sequences were merged to remove PCR and sequencing errors. CDR3 sequences were aligned to IMGT reference sequences to assign V, D and J gene segments. Each retained sequence needed at least a six-nucleotide match to both a V gene segment and a J gene segment. Rearrangements were classified as productive when the CDR3 lacked stop codons and remained in frame with V and J, and all other rearrangements were classified as non-productive. CDR3 was defined according to IMGT convention as the region running from the second conserved V-encoded cysteine to the conserved J-encoded phenylalanine. The earlier analysis of some 580 of the donors excluded any sequence lacking an unambiguous match to a single V gene segment. In an earlier analysis of a few hundred of the donors, a V segment was called functional when productive rearrangements were above 56.7%, and segregating when the standard deviation between donors exceeded 5%. A statistical classification framework was built for diagnosing cytomegalovirus status from the catalog of TCR beta chain sequences. In a later analysis, V and J genes were assigned by comparing TCR nucleotide sequences against IMGT/GENE-DB human TR gene sequences. The TCRdist pipeline was used in a later analysis to assign CDR3 sequences and most-parsimonious VDJ recombination scenarios. In a later analysis, every TCR beta chain was defined by the combination of its CDR3 amino acid sequence and its V-gene family, and reads without a unique V-gene family were dropped. A later analysis removed roughly 590 highly shared, low-generation-probability nucleotide sequences to deal with suspected cross-contamination and a sequencing artifact. In a later analysis, a clonal expansion index for each public chain was calculated from normalized within-repertoire ranks of inferred template counts. Generation probabilities in a later analysis came from a VDJ recombination model fitted to out-of-frame rearrangements, and those results were checked against IGoR. In a later analysis, hypergeometric tests were used to score TCR-TCR, TCR-HLA and TCR-CMV co-occurrence, with a repertoire-size bias correction applied to TCR pairs. A later analysis estimated false discovery rates by permuting HLA or CMV assignments 20 times. In a later analysis, co-occurring TCRs were grouped using DBSCAN, and TCRdist sequence similarity was added for clustering within HLA-allele-positive subsets. Co-occurrence clustering excluded repertoires with fewer than 30,000 or more than 120,000 public chains, plus five with anomalous nucleotide sharing. What TCRdb holds here is the immuneACCESS table cut down to in-frame rearrangements. Part of the clones is not present; checked against another copy, under half of the missing clones reflect an unresolved V gene, and the others are unexplained. V, J and clone size are taken as reported in that table, and D and trimming were inferred from the DNA itself. A total of roughly 190,000 clones appear in this sample, roughly 90% of them only once. The ten largest clones represent approximately 0.98% of the sample.

Turning to this clone: Its target antigen remains unknown. There are no base qualities to consult, and no much larger clone falls within one base.

As encoded in the germline V gene, CDR1 is SGHTA while CDR2 is FQGTGA. Measured from the cysteine to the phenylalanine, the CDR3 is 14 residues long. CDR3 DNA only is kept here, 42 bases in frame from base 1. Cut back by 0 bases and 2 bases, the V and J ends lie 6 bases apart. The cohort was made up of approximately 700 healthy bone marrow donors. All cohort members were sampled while nominally healthy, although unrecorded immune exposures were likely present. The donor was CMV seronegative and was included in the group of several hundred seronegative cohort members. A peripheral blood sample was provided by each donor, and peripheral blood mononuclear cells were used for TCR beta sequencing. The Qiagen DNeasy Blood Extraction Kit was used to extract genomic DNA from the blood cell samples.

Here the chain combines TRBV7-3 and TRBJ2-3, with the D gene not clear enough to name. The TCR originated in a boy aged 2 to 10 in good health and CMV-seronegative. Input material: PBMCs. The CDR3 region has the sequence CASSLTQDTDTQYF. The DNA reads TGTGCCAGCAGCTTAACCCAGGACACAGATACGCAGTATTTT.